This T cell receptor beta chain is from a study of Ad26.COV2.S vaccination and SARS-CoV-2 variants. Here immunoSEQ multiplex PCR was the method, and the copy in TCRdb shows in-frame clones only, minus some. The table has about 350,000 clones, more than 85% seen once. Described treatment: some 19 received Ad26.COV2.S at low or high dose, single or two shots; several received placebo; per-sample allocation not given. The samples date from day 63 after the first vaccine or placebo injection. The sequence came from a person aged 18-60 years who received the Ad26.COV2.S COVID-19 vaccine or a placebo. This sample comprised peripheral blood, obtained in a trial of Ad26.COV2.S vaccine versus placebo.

CDR3 sequence (DNA): TGTGCCAGCAGCCTTGGCCTAGCGGGAAGAGCCGGGGAGCTGTTTTTT. Residues: CASSLGLAGRAGELFF. The genes are TRBV28 and TRBJ2-2; TRBD2 aligns across 9 bases. With 6 bases clipped from V and 6 bases from J, the junction kept 11 bases outside the gene matches. The germline V gene has CDR1 MDHEN and CDR2 SYDVKM. The CDR3 has 16 amino acids.